The 26 T cell receptor beta chains in this list originate from one sample, sequenced in a study of TET2 disruption in CD19-targeted CAR T cells. Treatment in this sample: autologous CTL019 cells: CD19 CAR with 4-1BB and CD3 zeta domains. The antigens for these receptors are not known. Clones were sequenced by immunoSEQ multiplex PCR, and TCRdb holds only the in-frame ones, with some missing. This sample lists 25,000 to 30,000 clones; its ten largest clones have roughly 1.9%. The sequences come from CD8- CAR+ T cells sorted from cultured blood T cells, collected for CD19 CAR T cell therapy. Subset given: CD8-negative CAR-positive T cells from the infusion product. The receptors were gathered from a man between 65 and 85 years old with chronic lymphocytic leukemia.

As regards this clone: From the germline J gene comes the end of the CDR3, since the read stops 3 residues before it. The chain combines TRBV18 with TRBJ1-4; 7 bases agree with TRBD1. V dropped 3 bases and J dropped 8; count of bases not matched to a gene: 6. CDR1 is KGHSH, CDR2 LQKENI, per germline. CDR3 length: 14 residues. The CDR3 DNA, read in part, is TGTGCCAGCTCACCCTCGGACAGGCGGGAAAAA. Amino acids: CASSPSDRREK. The whole CDR3 reads CASSPSDRREKLFF.

With respect to this clone: The read is 3 residues too short to cover the CDR3 end, so that end is filled in from the germline J gene. This chain uses TRBV20-1 with TRBJ1-5, with D unclear. This CDR3 has 16 amino acids. Deletions cut 6 bases from V and 2 bases from J, with 20 bases between. Per the germline V gene, CDR1 is DFQATT and CDR2 is SNEGSKA (reference sequence). CDR3 loop: CSASHPGRVGNQPQHF. CDR3 DNA, as far as it was read: TGCAGTGCCTCCCACCCGGGGAGGGTGGGCAATCAGCCC.

Comments on this clone: One end of the junction does not line up with germline, which may come from a read error. The read gets to within 3 residues of the CDR3 end, and the germline J gene fills in the rest. The sample carries other DNA sequences with the same CDR3. The V and J genes are TRBV4-2 and TRBJ1-2; TRBD1 agrees at 8 bases. The CDR3 runs 16 residues. CDR1 is LGHNA and CDR2 is YNFKEQ in the germline V gene. The CDR3 loop is CASSRQHGQGFGGYTF. CDR3 DNA (partial): TGCGCCAGCAGCCGTCAGCACGGACAGGGATTTGGCGGC.

A remark on this clone: The read ends 3 residues before the CDR3 terminus; that terminus is restored from the germline J gene. The chain has TRBV12-3 or TRBV12-4 and TRBJ1-2; D not certain. The CDR3 is 12 amino acids. With 7 bases removed from V and 1 base from J, the gap between germline ends came to 7 bases. The CDR3: CASTGINYGYTF. CDR3 DNA, as far as it was read: TGTGCCAGCACGGGGATTAACTATGGC.

For this clone: The read halts 3 residues ahead of the CDR3 end, with the missing end drawn from the germline J gene. V and J are TRBV18 and TRBJ1-3, with no clear D. The ends were cut back, 3 bases at V and 4 bases at J, with 13 bases in the middle. The germline V gene encodes CDR1 KGHSH and CDR2 LQKENI. The CDR3 sequence is 15 residues long. The CDR3 region is CASSPSMGEGNTIYF. The CDR3 DNA, read in part, is TGTGCCAGCTCACCTTCCATGGGCGAGGGAAACACC.

Note on this clone: At one boundary the junction diverges from the germline segment, which might be a read error. The missing CDR3 end, 3 residues past where the read stops, is filled in from the germline J gene. The sample carries other DNA sequences with the same CDR3. The genes are TRBV18 and TRBJ1-3; 8 positions agree with TRBD1. Germline V gene data show CDR1 as KGHSH and CDR2 as LQKENI. CDR3 length: 16 amino acids. The CDR3 sequence is CASSPNQGAAGNTIYF. The sequenced part of the CDR3 DNA is TGTGCCAGCTCACCAAACCAGGGGGCGGCTGGAAACACT.

Concerning this clone itself: The read ends 3 residues shy of where the CDR3 ends; the end is completed using the germline J gene. The V call is TRBV19, the J call TRBJ2-4; 11 bases line up with TRBD1. In germline, CDR1 is LNHDA, CDR2 SQIVND (reference sequence). The CDR3 is made up of 16 amino acids. CDR3 protein: CASGSAAGQGAYGQYF. Incomplete CDR3 DNA: TGTGCCAGCGGGTCGGCCGCTGGACAGGGGGCGTATGGT.

With regard to this clone: From the germline J gene comes the end of the CDR3, since the read stops 3 residues before it. The chain recombines TRBV7-3 with TRBJ2-5; 12 bases are a match to TRBD2. Trimming at V came to 4 bases and at J to 7 bases, leaving 10 bases not matched to a gene. CDR1 is SGHTA, CDR2 FQGTGA, per germline. The length of the CDR3 is 16 residues. CDR3 bases read: TGTGCCAGCAGCTCGGGGACTAGCGGGCCCCGGGGGACC. Protein product: CASSSGTSGPRGT. The whole CDR3 protein is CASSSGTSGPRGTQYF.

Remarks on this clone: The sequence runs out 3 residues before the end of the CDR3; the remainder is reconstructed from the germline J gene. The chain uses TRBV5-1 and TRBJ2-2; D may be TRBD2 (6 bases). Trimming removed 6 bases from V and 1 base from J, with 16 bases in between. This CDR3 spans 16 amino acids. CDR1 and CDR2 (germline): SGHRS, YFSETQ. Partial CDR3 DNA: TGCGCCAGCAATGGAGGGGTAGCGGAGAACACCGGGGAG. Protein sequence: CASNGGVAENTGE. In full, the CDR3 reads CASNGGVAENTGELFF.

With regard to this clone: From the germline J gene comes the end of the CDR3, since the read stops 3 residues before it. This rearrangement joins TRBV19 to TRBJ2-4; D may be TRBD1 (6 bases). The CDR3 covers 13 residues. The germline V gene has CDR1 LNHDA and CDR2 SQIVND (reference sequence). CDR3 loop: CASSGTPNYGQYF. The CDR3 DNA, read in part, is TGTGCCAGTAGTGGGACACCTAACTATGGT.

With respect to this clone: Read data end 3 residues before the CDR3 end; the end is taken from the germline J gene. The V gene is TRBV29-1, the J gene TRBJ2-4, with TRBD1 matching over 12 bases. CDR3 length: 15 amino acids. From germline, CDR1 is SQVTM and CDR2 ANQGSEA. The CDR3 sequence is CSVEGGGQGATGQYF. Partial CDR3 DNA: TGCAGCGTTGAAGGCGGGGGACAGGGGGCGACTGGT.

Worth noting for this clone: The DNA ends 3 residues before the CDR3 does, and the rest of the CDR3 is filled in from the germline J gene. The chain carries TRBV12-5 and TRBJ2-1; no clear D. The germline V gene has CDR1 LGHNT and CDR2 FRNRAP. The ends were cut back, 6 bases at V and 7 bases at J, with 7 bases in the middle. The CDR3 is made up of 11 amino acids. CDR3 DNA (partial): TGTGCTAGTGGCCTCAGGAATGAG. Translation gives CASGLRNE. The whole CDR3 region reads CASGLRNEQFF.

On this clone itself: The CDR3 end lies 3 residues beyond the end of the read and is filled in from the germline J gene. The chain joins TRBV30 to TRBJ1-2; maybe TRBD1 (6 bases). The CDR3 has 15 amino acids. The germline V gene encodes CDR1 GTSNPN and CDR2 SVGIG (reference sequence). The CDR3 sequence is CAWSPGQGFTDTYTF. CDR3 DNA, as far as it was read: TGTGCCTGGAGCCCTGGGCAGGGGTTCACAGATACC. The complete variable domain, with remaining parts taken from reference TRBV30 and TRBJ1-2, reads SQTIHQWPATLVQPVGSPLSLECTVEGTSNPNLYWYRQAAGRGLQLLFYSVGIGQISSEVPQNLSASRPQDRQFILSSKKLLLSDSGFYLCAWSPGQGFTDTYTFGSGTRLTVV.

On this clone: The read gets to within 3 residues of the CDR3 end, and the germline J gene fills in the rest. The chain recombines TRBV5-1 with TRBJ2-1, with a tentative D call TRBD2 (7 bases). V gave up 4 bases and J gave up 9 bases, with 20 bases separating them. The CDR3 loop spans 15 amino acids. Germline V gene data show CDR1 as SGHRS and CDR2 as YFSETQ. The CDR3 bases that were read are TGCGCCAGCAGCACCGGGGGGCCTCCCGCGGGTGAG. Translating gives CASSTGGPPAGE. The full-length CDR3 reads as CASSTGGPPAGEQFF. Full variable domain (missing parts from reference TRBV5-1 and TRBJ2-1): KAGVTQTPRYLIKTRGQQVTLSCSPISGHRSVSWYQQTPGQGLQFLFEYFSETQRNKGNFPGRFSGRQFSNSRSEMNVSTLELGDSALYLCASSTGGPPAGEQFFGPGTRLTVL.

Concerning this clone: Other DNA sequences within the sample encode an identical CDR3. This CDR3 is CASSPSQESSYDYTF. CDR3 DNA, as far as it was read: TGTGCCAGCTCACCCTCCCAGGAGAGCTCCTACGAC. The chain joins TRBV18 to TRBJ1-2; D remains unclear. The read is 3 residues too short to cover the CDR3 end, so that end is filled in from the germline J gene. This CDR3 has 15 residues. Germline CDR1 KGHSH, CDR2 LQKENI.

About this clone: The read falls 3 residues short of the CDR3 end, and the missing part is taken from the germline J gene. J is TRBJ2-7 and V is TRBV30; D not resolved. The CDR3 is 16 residues long. V was cut by 0 bases and J by 2 bases, with 17 bases left in between. The germline gives CDR1 GTSNPN, CDR2 SVGIG (reference sequence). The sequenced part of the CDR3 DNA is TGTGCCTGGAGTGTATCCCAGACTGCCCCCCCCTACGAG. Its translation: CAWSVSQTAPPYE. The entire CDR3 is CAWSVSQTAPPYEQYF.

On this clone itself: The read terminates 3 residues ahead of where the CDR3 ends, so the germline J gene completes it. The chain has TRBV20-1 and TRBJ1-2, with D uncertain. This CDR3 comprises 11 residues. Trimming took 2 bases from V and 6 from J, leaving 7 bases between them. CDR1 DFQATT and CDR2 SNEGSKA come from the germline V gene (reference sequence). CDR3 bases read: TGCAGTGCTAGACCTCGGGATGGC. Translating gives CSARPRDG. The whole CDR3 region reads CSARPRDGYTF.

Regarding this clone: The sequence runs out 3 residues before the end of the CDR3; the remainder is reconstructed from the germline J gene. The gene calls are TRBV6-2 or TRBV6-3 and TRBJ2-4, with D perhaps TRBD1 (5 bases). The CDR3 covers 14 residues. Germline V lookup: CDR1 MNHEY, CDR2 SVGEGT. The sequenced CDR3 bases are TGTGCCAGCAGTCCCCGCAGGGCGAATCAGCCT. Protein: CASSPRRANQP. The complete CDR3 reads CASSPRRANQPQYF.

Notes on this clone: The CDR3 end is not reached by the read, which stops 3 residues before it; the germline J gene fills it in. The chain joins TRBV5-1 to TRBJ2-4; D perhaps matches TRBD2 (5 bases). CDR1 is SGHRS and CDR2 is YFSETQ in the germline V gene. This CDR3 has 13 residues. CDR3 in amino acids: CASSVGLQEGQYF. CDR3 DNA (partial): TGCGCCAGCAGCGTCGGACTGCAGGAAGGT.

Notes on this clone: The CDR3 extends 3 residues past the end of the read, so its final part is completed from the germline J gene. V is TRBV19 and J is TRBJ2-1; no clear D. The germline V gene encodes CDR1 LNHDA and CDR2 SQIVND (reference sequence). The CDR3 is 12 amino acids. The V end was cut by 5 bases, the J end by 5 bases, with 7 bases between. The sequenced part of the CDR3 DNA is TGTGCCAGTAGTGAACAGAACAATGAG. Its protein is CASSEQNNE. The entire CDR3 is CASSEQNNEQFF.

Concerning this clone: The read comes to an end 3 residues before the CDR3 does, leaving the germline J gene to fill in the end. V usage is TRBV28 and J usage is TRBJ2-4; the match to TRBD2 covers 14 bases. V dropped 4 bases and J dropped 8; count of bases not matched to a gene: 1. In germline, CDR1 is MDHEN, CDR2 SYDVKM. The CDR3 is made up of 14 amino acids. The CDR3 is CASSSTSGGDIQYF. The part of the CDR3 DNA that was read is TGTGCCAGCAGTTCGACTAGCGGGGGGGACATT. Drawing the rest from reference TRBV28 and TRBJ2-4, the complete variable domain is DVKVTQSSRYLVKRTGEKVFLECVQDMDHENMFWYRQDPGLGLRLIYFSYDVKMKEKGDIPEGYSVSREKKERFSLILESASTNQTSMYLCASSSTSGGDIQYFGAGTRLSVL.

Note on this clone: Read data end 3 residues before the CDR3 end; the end is taken from the germline J gene. This chain links TRBV2 with TRBJ1-6; D is ambiguous. V lost 9 bases, J lost 4 bases, and 10 bases lay in between. The CDR3 has 13 amino acids. Germline lookup yields CDR1 SNHLY and CDR2 FYNNEI. CDR3 in amino acids: CARGGGYNSPLHF. Incomplete CDR3 DNA: TGTGCCAGAGGTGGAGGGTATAATTCACCC.

Notes on this clone: The read stops 3 residues short of the end of the CDR3; the missing end is completed from the germline J gene. V usage is TRBV5-6 and J usage is TRBJ2-7; perhaps TRBD2 as D (7 bases). The CDR3 runs 12 residues. Germline V gene lookup returns CDR1 SGHDT and CDR2 YYEEEE. Trimming removed 5 bases at V and 5 bases at J, with 11 bases between. The covered CDR3 bases are TGTGCCAGCAGGGGGGGGCTGAACGAG. It specifies CASRGGLNE. The whole CDR3 is CASRGGLNEQYF.

With regard to this clone: The read finishes 3 residues shy of the CDR3 end, and the germline J gene is used to complete it. The chain couples TRBV28 to TRBJ2-1; possible D gene TRBD2, 6 bases. The CDR3 spans 14 residues. Germline V lookup: CDR1 MDHEN, CDR2 SYDVKM. Trimming left V 6 bases short and J 5 bases short, with 14 bases between. The CDR3 region is CASRGGVTDNEQFF. The CDR3 bases that were read are TGTGCCAGCAGGGGGGGAGTCACAGACAATGAG.

CDR3 amino acids: CSVRQGATGELFF. The sequenced CDR3 bases are TGCAGCGTTAGACAGGGGGCCACCGGGGAG. This chain joins TRBV29-1 and TRBJ2-2; TRBD1 matches 10 bases. The read ends 3 residues before the CDR3 terminus; that terminus is restored from the germline J gene. CDR1 is SQVTM and CDR2 is ANQGSEA in the germline V gene. CDR3 length equals 13 residues. The V segment lost 5 bases and the J segment 4 bases; nucleotides outside the gene matches: 1.

About this clone itself: The read finishes 3 residues shy of the CDR3 end, and the germline J gene is used to complete it. This sample includes further DNA sequences coding for the same CDR3. The V gene is TRBV7-9, the J gene TRBJ1-3; TRBD1 might be the D (5 bases). With 3 bases removed from V and 0 bases from J, the gap between germline ends came to 9 bases. The V gene's germline CDR1 is SEHNR and CDR2 FQNEAQ (reference sequence). The CDR3 has 15 amino acids. The part of the CDR3 DNA that was read is TGTGCCAGCAGCTTCGGGGGGAGCTCTGGAAACACC. This encodes CASSFGGSSGNT. In full, the CDR3 reads CASSFGGSSGNTIYF.